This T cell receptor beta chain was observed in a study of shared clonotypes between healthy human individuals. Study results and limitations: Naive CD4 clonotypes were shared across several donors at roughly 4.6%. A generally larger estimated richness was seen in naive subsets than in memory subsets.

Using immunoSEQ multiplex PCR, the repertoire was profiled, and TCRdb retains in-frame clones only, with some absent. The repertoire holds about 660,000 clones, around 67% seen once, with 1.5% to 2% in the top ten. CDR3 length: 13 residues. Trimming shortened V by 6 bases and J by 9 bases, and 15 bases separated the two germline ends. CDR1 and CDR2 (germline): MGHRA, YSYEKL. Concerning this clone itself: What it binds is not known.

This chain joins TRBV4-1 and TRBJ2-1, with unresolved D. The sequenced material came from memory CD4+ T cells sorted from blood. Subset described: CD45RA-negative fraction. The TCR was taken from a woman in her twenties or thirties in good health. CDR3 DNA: TGCGCCAGCAGGCCTGGCCGAGCTTTTGAGCAGTTCTTC. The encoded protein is CASRPGRAFEQFF.